This T cell receptor beta chain was profiled in a study of PD-1 blockade in classical Hodgkin lymphoma. Overall study findings and caveats: Exclusion removed patients who began nivolumab under 1 year after ASCT. Patients who responded completely had about the same baseline diversity as newly diagnosed patients. Healthy donors reportedly exceeded newly diagnosed patients in baseline TCR diversity.

Germline trimming cut 6 bases from V and 4 bases from J; bases unmatched to any gene: 5. The CDR3 runs 13 residues. The germline V gene encodes CDR1 MDHEN and CDR2 SYDVKM. A word on this clone: Its target is not known.

Repertoires were generated with immunoSEQ multiplex PCR, while TCRdb's copy carries only in-frame clones and drops some. The sample contains tens of thousands of clones, around 83% of which appear only once. Time point here: cycle 4 day 1 (C4D1), after five to seven weeks of nivolumab. Each and every patient relapsed after autologous stem cell transplantation, and patients got differing brentuximab vedotin exposure. Magnetic negative selection was used to purify CD4+ T cells from PBMCs that had been thawed. The sequencing here drew on CD4+ T cells from blood, taken before the fourth cycle of nivolumab. The rearrangement uses TRBV28 and TRBJ2-7, with 8 positions matching TRBD1. The TCR was taken from a human donor with classical Hodgkin lymphoma. Written as DNA, the CDR3 is TGTGCCAGCAGCAGGGGGCGCTTATACGAGCAGTACTTC. It codes for CASSRGRLYEQYF.